This TCR beta chain emerged from a study of human T cells and chemical hapten exposure. General study results and limits: Expanded TCRs showed more large CDR3 clusters than pre-sensitization or healthy control sets. DPC sensitization produced no change in TCRs with frequency above 1 in 1000. As the donors had alopecia, their immune response may differ from healthy people's.

V lost 5 bases to trimming and J lost 2 bases; unmatched junction nucleotides: 15. Per germline, CDR1 SGDLS and CDR2 YYNGEE. The CDR3 consists of 18 residues. Time point here: patch test 1, 2 weeks after DPC sensitization. Stated treatment: therapeutic diphenylcyclopropenone sensitization with weekly scalp DPC. The study drew its donors from alopecia patients who were 18 to 70 years old and suitable for DPC. This clonotype was found a few times. Antigen specificity is unknown. TCRdb reanalysed the RACE reads using MiXCR and keeps one entry per CDR3 protein. The sample consists of approximately 90,000 distinct CDR3 sequences, 9.5% to 15% of them appearing once.

The clonotype was recovered from a woman aged 35 to 49 with alopecia areata. Some clones in this sample may be carry-over from other donors' samples. This sample comprised whole blood, obtained in connection with sensitization to the hapten diphenylcyclopropenone (DPC). The chain carries TRBV9 and TRBJ1-4; TRBD1 matches at 7 bases. CDR3 residues: CASRQLRGSDATNEKLFF. The CDR3 DNA reads TGTGCCAGCAGACAACTCAGGGGGTCCGATGCGACTAATGAAAAACTGTTTTTT.